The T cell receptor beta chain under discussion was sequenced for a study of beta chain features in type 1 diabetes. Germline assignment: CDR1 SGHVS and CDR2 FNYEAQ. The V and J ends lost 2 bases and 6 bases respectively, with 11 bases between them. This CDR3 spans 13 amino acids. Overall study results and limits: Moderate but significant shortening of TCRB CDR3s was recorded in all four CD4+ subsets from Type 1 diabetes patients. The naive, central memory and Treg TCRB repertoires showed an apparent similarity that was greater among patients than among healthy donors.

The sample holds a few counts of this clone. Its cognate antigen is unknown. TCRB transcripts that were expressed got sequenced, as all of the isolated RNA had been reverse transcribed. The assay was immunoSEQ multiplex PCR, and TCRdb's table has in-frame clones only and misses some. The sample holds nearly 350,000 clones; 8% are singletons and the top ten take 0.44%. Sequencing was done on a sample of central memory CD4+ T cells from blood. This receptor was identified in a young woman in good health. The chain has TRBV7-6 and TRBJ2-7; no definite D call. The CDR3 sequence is CASSLKDQSEQYF. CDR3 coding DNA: TGTGCCAGCAGCTTAAAGGACCAGAGCGAGCAGTACTTC.